This record covers a single T cell receptor (beta chain). This specimen comes from a study of blood T cell repertoires in COVID-19. The assay was immunoSEQ multiplex PCR, and TCRdb's table has in-frame clones only and misses some. The sample gives around 190,000 clones, around 76% of which show up once; about 9% is in the top ten. The specimen sequenced was peripheral blood. The source of this sequence is a woman in her fifties or sixties with active or convalescent COVID-19.

CDR3 nucleotides: TGTGCCAGCAGCATAGGACAGGGGGCGCCCCGGGAGCTGTTTTTT. As protein: CASSIGQGAPRELFF. The chain joins TRBV27 to TRBJ2-2, with 11 bases fitting TRBD1. The CDR3 covers 15 residues. Trimming took 6 bases from V and 9 from J; bases not matched to a gene: 9. Germline CDR1 is MNHEY and CDR2 is SMNVEV (reference sequence).